The 21 T cell receptor beta chains reported below all come from one sample, sequenced in a study of identical twins. Each CDR3 protein gets one entry after TCRdb re-called the 5' RACE reads with MiXCR. The data show about 1.7 million distinct CDR3 sequences, about 32% seen once. The sample comprised cord blood. The source of these receptors is a newborn girl in good health.

The V gene is TRBV27, the J gene TRBJ2-1; TRBD1 or TRBD2 may be the D gene (5 bases each). The J call is uncertain, as TRBJ2-7 better fits the DNA end. Germline V lookup: CDR1 MNHEY, CDR2 SMNVEV (reference sequence). The CDR3 is 16 amino acids. CDR3 amino acids: CASSLGGGTAYNEQYF. The CDR3 nucleotides are TGTGCCAGCAGTTTAGGTGGGGGTACGGCCTACAATGAGCAGTACTTC.

This chain joins TRBV11-2 and TRBJ1-2; the match to TRBD1 covers 8 bases. Trimming at V came to 5 bases and at J to 5 bases, leaving 16 bases not matched to a gene. The CDR3 has 17 amino acids. Germline V gene lookup returns CDR1 SGHAT and CDR2 FQNNGV. The CDR3 protein is CASSIVAPGGAGYGYTF. The CDR3 bases are TGTGCCAGCAGCATAGTCGCCCCAGGGGGCGCAGGGTATGGCTACACCTTC. Together with reference TRBV11-2 and TRBJ1-2, the CDR3 gives the full variable domain: EAGVAQSPRYKIIEKRQSVAFWCNPISGHATLYWYQQILGQGPKLLIQFQNNGVVDDSQLPKDRFSAERLKGVDSTLKIQPAKLEDSAVYLCASSIVAPGGAGYGYTFGSGTRLTVV.

The chain recombines TRBV12-3 or TRBV12-4 with TRBJ2-1, with 11 bases matching TRBD2. Unmatched junction bases numbered 6, after V lost 5 bases and J lost 6 bases. CDR3 size: 15 residues. CDR3 coding DNA: TGTGCCAGCAGTACCCCGGGACTAGCGGCCAATGAGCAGTTCTTC. Its translation: CASSTPGLAANEQFF.

Only one count was recorded for this clonotype. The junction does not match germline at one end; this may be a read error. The rearrangement links TRBV27 to TRBJ1-5; a possible D gene is TRBD1 (6 bases). The CDR3 covers 18 residues. CDR1 and CDR2 from the germline V gene are MNHEY and SMNVEV (reference sequence). In nucleotides, the CDR3 is TGTGTCAGCAGTTTATCGAGTACGGGACACTATAGCAATCAGCCCCAGCATTTT. Translated: CVSSLSSTGHYSNQPQHF.

Ten or more counts support this clonotype. The CDR3 spells CASSAGAPSTDTQYF. The CDR3 coding sequence is TGTGCCAGCAGTGCTGGGGCACCGAGCACAGATACGCAGTATTTT. The chain links TRBV25-1 to TRBJ2-3, with D perhaps matching TRBD1 (5 bases). The germline V and J ends were trimmed by 4 bases and 0 bases, with 11 bases remaining between them. The germline gives CDR1 MGHDK, CDR2 SYGVNS. The CDR3 loop spans 15 amino acids.

This clonotype was recorded at least ten times. The rearrangement joins TRBV5-1 to TRBJ2-1; 13 bases are shared with TRBD2. After removal of 7 bases from V and 0 bases from J, the junction contained 7 bases not matched to a gene. Germline V gives CDR1 SGHRS, CDR2 YFSETQ. There are 17 residues in the CDR3. As DNA, the CDR3 is TGCGCCAGCGGACTAGGGACTAGCGGGGTCTCCTACAATGAGCAGTTCTTC. Translating it yields CASGLGTSGVSYNEQFF.

V usage is TRBV5-1 and J usage is TRBJ2-1; maybe TRBD2 (5 bases). CDR3 size: 13 residues. Trimming stripped 1 base from V and 10 bases from J, with 12 bases between. Germline CDR1 and CDR2: SGHRS and YFSETQ. CDR3 sequence reads: CASSLSDSYEQFF. CDR3 nucleotides: TGCGCCAGCAGCTTGTCGGACTCCTACGAGCAGTTCTTC.

This clonotype was detected a few times. The V and J genes are TRBV9 and TRBJ2-1, with TRBD2 matching 15 bases. Germline V CDR1 and CDR2: SGDLS, YYNGEE. J was trimmed by 8 bases and V by 4 bases; bases with no gene match: 10. The CDR3 contains 17 residues. The CDR3 bases are TGTGCCAGCAGCAAAGGACTAGCGGGAGGGCCCGGGGATGAGCAGTTCTTC. Encoded protein: CASSKGLAGGPGDEQFF.

This clonotype was seen at least ten times. The chain carries TRBV20-1 and TRBJ2-1; 10 bases are shared with TRBD2. Germline assignment: CDR1 DFQATT and CDR2 SNEGSKA (reference sequence). CDR3 length: 14 amino acids. Germline trimming cut 6 bases from V and 3 bases from J; bases unmatched to any gene: 5. The CDR3 nucleotides read TGCAGTGCCCCCGGACTAGCGGTCTACAATGAGCAGTTCTTC. It yields the protein CSAPGLAVYNEQFF.

This clonotype was detected a few times. The rearrangement joins TRBV12-3 or TRBV12-4 to TRBJ1-2; no firm D call. CDR3 length equals 15 residues. V lost 2 bases to trimming and J lost 7 bases, with 17 bases between them. The CDR3 loop is CASSLFVSLEGGYTF. The CDR3, as DNA: TGTGCCAGCAGTTTATTCGTGTCCCTAGAGGGTGGCTACACCTTC.

The V gene is TRBV20-1, the J gene TRBJ2-1; D is undetermined. Germline V gene sequence: CDR1 DFQATT, CDR2 SNEGSKA (reference sequence). V was pared by 5 bases and J by 4 bases, with 24 bases between. The CDR3 length is 17 residues. The CDR3 DNA follows: TGCAGTGCTCCCCCTGCGCCCTGCAATGGACCTTACAATGAGCAGTTCTTC. Its translation: CSAPPAPCNGPYNEQFF.

The chain is built from TRBV11-2 and TRBJ2-1; D may correspond to TRBD1 or TRBD2 (5 bases each). V gave up 5 bases and J gave up 9 bases, with 17 bases separating them. Germline V lookup: CDR1 SGHAT, CDR2 FQNNGV. The CDR3 length is 14 residues. The CDR3 coding sequence is TGTGCCAGCAGCCTCAGGGACGCCCCTATTGAGCAGTTCTTC. This codes for CASSLRDAPIEQFF.

This chain connects TRBV28 to TRBJ2-5; no definite D call. Trimming cost V 5 bases and J 11 bases, with 18 bases left between them. CDR1 is MDHEN and CDR2 is SYDVKM in the germline V gene. This CDR3 comprises 13 residues. CDR3: CASSTPNSHEQYF. Here the CDR3 DNA reads TGTGCCAGCAGTACGCCGAACTCCCATGAGCAGTACTTC.

The chain joins TRBV20-1 to TRBJ2-7; D gene uncertain. This CDR3 contains 16 residues. The ends were cut back, 1 base at V and 4 bases at J, with 20 bases in the middle. CDR1 is DFQATT and CDR2 is SNEGSKA in the germline V gene (reference sequence). CDR3 bases: TGCAGTGCTAGAGTCCTTAATAGGATAGCCCGTTACGAGCAGTACTTC. This codes for CSARVLNRIARYEQYF.

This clonotype was observed a few times. The chain uses TRBV20-1 and TRBJ1-5, with 8 bases matching TRBD1. The CDR3 loop spans 14 amino acids. CDR1 and CDR2 from the germline V gene are DFQATT and SNEGSKA (reference sequence). J was trimmed by 2 bases and V by 6 bases; bases with no gene match: 6. CDR3 nucleotides: TGCAGTGCCAACAGGGGGAGCGGCAATCAGCCCCAGCATTTT. Translated: CSANRGSGNQPQHF.

This clonotype was seen a handful of times. J is TRBJ1-6 and V is TRBV7-2, with D unclear. Per the germline V gene, CDR1 is SGHTA and CDR2 is FQGNSA. V was clipped by 8 bases and J by 7 bases, with 21 bases between them. This CDR3 comprises 16 residues. CDR3 nucleotide sequence: TGTGCCAGCCGTAGGAGGACGGGCTCGGGGAATTCACCCCTCCACTTT. This translates into CASRRRTGSGNSPLHF.

Details on this clonotype: With a much larger clone just one base away, this may be a read error. The chain uses TRBV6-6 and TRBJ1-5, with 8 bases lining up with TRBD1. Per germline, CDR1 MNHNY and CDR2 SVGAGI (reference sequence). J was trimmed by 2 bases and V by 7 bases; bases with no gene match: 1. The CDR3 spans 13 residues. CDR3 nucleotides: TGTGCCAGCAAGGACAGGGGCAATCAGCCCCAGCATTTT. Translated, it gives CASKDRGNQPQHF.

The CDR3 DNA reads TGTGCCAGCAGTGAATATAGGGGACAGGGAAACACTGAAGCTTTCTTT. It is translated as CASSEYRGQGNTEAFF. This chain connects TRBV25-1 to TRBJ1-1, with 9 bases matching TRBD1. Looked up from germline, CDR1 is MGHDK and CDR2 is SYGVNS. CDR3 size: 16 residues. The ends lost 0 bases at V and 2 bases at J; junction bases unmatched: 4.

In its sample, this clonotype was seen a few times. The genes are TRBV7-9 and TRBJ2-3; 7 positions match TRBD1. Per the germline V gene, CDR1 is SEHNR and CDR2 is FQNEAQ (reference sequence). With 6 bases clipped from V and 3 bases from J, the junction kept 6 bases outside the gene matches. CDR3 length equals 14 residues. CDR3 DNA: TGTGCCAGCAGTTCCGGGACAGTTACAGATACGCAGTATTTT. Its translation is CASSSGTVTDTQYF.

V gene TRBV4-1 combines with J gene TRBJ2-5; no reliable D call. This CDR3 region has 14 residues. Trimming shortened V by 0 bases and J by 4 bases, and 9 bases separated the two germline ends. CDR1 is MGHRA, CDR2 YSYEKL, per germline. This CDR3 reads CASSQERARETQYF. The CDR3, as DNA: TGCGCCAGCAGCCAAGAAAGGGCGCGAGAGACCCAGTACTTC.

The CDR3 protein is CASSEAPTGVGTEAFF. The CDR3 DNA follows: TGTGCCAGCAGTGAAGCGCCGACAGGGGTGGGGACTGAAGCTTTCTTT. The gene calls are TRBV6-1 and TRBJ1-1, with 8 bases identical to TRBD1. J gave up 5 bases and V 0 bases, and 8 bases lay outside the gene matches. The CDR3 sequence is 16 residues long. Germline CDR1 is MNHNS and CDR2 is SASEGT.